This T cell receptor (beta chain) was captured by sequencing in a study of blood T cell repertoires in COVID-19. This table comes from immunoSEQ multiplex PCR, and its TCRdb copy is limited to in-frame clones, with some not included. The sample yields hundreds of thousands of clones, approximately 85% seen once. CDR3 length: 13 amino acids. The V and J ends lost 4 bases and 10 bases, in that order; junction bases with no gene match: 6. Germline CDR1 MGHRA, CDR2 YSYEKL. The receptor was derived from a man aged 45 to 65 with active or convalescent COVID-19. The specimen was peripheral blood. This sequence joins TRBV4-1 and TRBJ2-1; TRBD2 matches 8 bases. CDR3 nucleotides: TGCGCCAGCAGCCCTTTAGCGGGACGGGAGCAGTTCTTC. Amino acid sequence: CASSPLAGREQFF.